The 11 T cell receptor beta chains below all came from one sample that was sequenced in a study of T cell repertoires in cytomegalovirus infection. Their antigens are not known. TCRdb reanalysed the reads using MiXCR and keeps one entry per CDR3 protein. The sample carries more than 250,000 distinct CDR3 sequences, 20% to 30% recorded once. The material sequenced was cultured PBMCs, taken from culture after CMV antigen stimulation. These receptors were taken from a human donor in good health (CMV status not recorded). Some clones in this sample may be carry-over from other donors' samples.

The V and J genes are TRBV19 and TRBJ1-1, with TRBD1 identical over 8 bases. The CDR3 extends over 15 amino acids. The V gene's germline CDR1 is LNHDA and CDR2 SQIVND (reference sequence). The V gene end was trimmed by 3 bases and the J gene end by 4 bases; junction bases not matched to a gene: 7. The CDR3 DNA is TGTGCCAGTAGTATCAGGACAGGGCCGGGCACTGAAGCTTTCTTT. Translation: CASSIRTGPGTEAFF.

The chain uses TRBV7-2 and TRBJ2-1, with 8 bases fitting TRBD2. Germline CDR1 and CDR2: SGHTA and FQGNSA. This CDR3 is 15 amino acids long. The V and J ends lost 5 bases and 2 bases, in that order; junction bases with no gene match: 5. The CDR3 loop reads CASSRGAGAYNEQFF. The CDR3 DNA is TGTGCCAGCAGCCGTGGAGCGGGAGCCTACAATGAGCAGTTCTTC. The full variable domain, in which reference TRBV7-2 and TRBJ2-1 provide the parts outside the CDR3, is GAGVSQSPSNKVTEKGKDVELRCDPISGHTALYWYRQSLGQGLEFLIYFQGNSAPDKSGLPSDRFSAERTGGSVSTLTIQRTQQEDSAVYLCASSRGAGAYNEQFFGPGTRLTVL.

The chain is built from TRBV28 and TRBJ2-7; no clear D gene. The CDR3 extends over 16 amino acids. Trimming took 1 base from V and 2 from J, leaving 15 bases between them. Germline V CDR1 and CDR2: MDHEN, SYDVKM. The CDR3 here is CASSLYGVQRTYEQYF. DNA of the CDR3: TGTGCCAGCAGTTTATATGGGGTCCAGCGAACCTACGAGCAGTACTTC.

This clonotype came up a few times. CDR3 in DNA: TGTGCCAGCAAACCAGCGGGATGGTCCTACGAGCAGTACTTC. Amino acid sequence: CASKPAGWSYEQYF. The rearrangement uses TRBV19 and TRBJ2-7; 7 bases align to TRBD2. Germline CDR1 is LNHDA and CDR2 is SQIVND (reference sequence). The CDR3 consists of 14 residues. The V segment lost 9 bases and the J segment 1 base; nucleotides outside the gene matches: 9. Supplemented by reference TRBV19 and TRBJ2-7, the full variable domain reads DGGITQSPKYLFRKEGQNVTLSCEQNLNHDAMYWYRQDPGQGLRLIYYSQIVNDFQKGDIAEGYSVSREKKESFPLTVTSAQKNPTAFYLCASKPAGWSYEQYFGPGTRLTVT.

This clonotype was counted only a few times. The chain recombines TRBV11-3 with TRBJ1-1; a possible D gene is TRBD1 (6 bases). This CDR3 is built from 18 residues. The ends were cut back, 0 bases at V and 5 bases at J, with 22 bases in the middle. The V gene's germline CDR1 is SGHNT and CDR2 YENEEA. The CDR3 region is CASSLDQGGSVRSTEAFF. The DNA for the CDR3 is TGTGCCAGCAGCTTAGATCAAGGGGGGTCGGTCAGGTCAACTGAAGCTTTCTTT.

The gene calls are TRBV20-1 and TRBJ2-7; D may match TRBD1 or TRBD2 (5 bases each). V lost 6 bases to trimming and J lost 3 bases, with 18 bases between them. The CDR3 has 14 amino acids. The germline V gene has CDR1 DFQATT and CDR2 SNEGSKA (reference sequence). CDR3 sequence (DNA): TGCAGTGCAGAAACGGGACGGTCTCTCTACGAGCAGTACTTC. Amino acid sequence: CSAETGRSLYEQYF.

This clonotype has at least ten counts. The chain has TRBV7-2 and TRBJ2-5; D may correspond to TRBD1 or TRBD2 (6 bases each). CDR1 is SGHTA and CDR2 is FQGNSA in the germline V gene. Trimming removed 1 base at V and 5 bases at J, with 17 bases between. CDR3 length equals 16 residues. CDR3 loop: CASSLGGASVWETQYF. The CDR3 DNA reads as TGTGCCAGCAGCTTAGGGGGGGCTAGCGTGTGGGAGACCCAGTACTTC. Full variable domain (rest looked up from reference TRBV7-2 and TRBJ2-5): GAGVSQSPSNKVTEKGKDVELRCDPISGHTALYWYRQSLGQGLEFLIYFQGNSAPDKSGLPSDRFSAERTGGSVSTLTIQRTQQEDSAVYLCASSLGGASVWETQYFGPGTRLLVL.

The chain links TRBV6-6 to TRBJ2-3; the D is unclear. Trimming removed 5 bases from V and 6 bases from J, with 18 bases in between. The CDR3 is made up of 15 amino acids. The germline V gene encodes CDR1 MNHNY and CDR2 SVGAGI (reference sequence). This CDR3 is CASSRAPPPTDTQYF. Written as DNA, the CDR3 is TGTGCCAGCAGTAGAGCGCCCCCCCCTACGGATACGCAGTATTTT.

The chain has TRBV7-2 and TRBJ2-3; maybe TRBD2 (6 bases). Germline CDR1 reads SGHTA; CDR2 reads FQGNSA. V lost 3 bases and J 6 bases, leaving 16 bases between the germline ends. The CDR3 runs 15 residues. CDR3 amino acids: CASSLLALRGDTQYF. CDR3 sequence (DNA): TGTGCCAGCAGCTTGCTAGCGTTGAGAGGGGATACGCAGTATTTT.

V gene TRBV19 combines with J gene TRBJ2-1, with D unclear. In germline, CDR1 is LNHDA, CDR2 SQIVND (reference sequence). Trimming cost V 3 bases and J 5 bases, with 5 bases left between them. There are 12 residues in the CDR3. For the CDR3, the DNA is TGTGCCAGTAGTATCTGGAACAATGAGCAGTTCTTC. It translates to CASSIWNNEQFF. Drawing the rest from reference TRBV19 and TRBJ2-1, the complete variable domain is DGGITQSPKYLFRKEGQNVTLSCEQNLNHDAMYWYRQDPGQGLRLIYYSQIVNDFQKGDIAEGYSVSREKKESFPLTVTSAQKNPTAFYLCASSIWNNEQFFGPGTRLTVL.

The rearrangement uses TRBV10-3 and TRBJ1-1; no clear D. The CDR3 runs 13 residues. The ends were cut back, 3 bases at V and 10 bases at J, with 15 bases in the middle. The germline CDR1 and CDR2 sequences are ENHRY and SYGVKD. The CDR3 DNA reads TGTGCCATCAGTGACCAACACCTCGTCGGAGCTTTCTTT. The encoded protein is CAISDQHLVGAFF.